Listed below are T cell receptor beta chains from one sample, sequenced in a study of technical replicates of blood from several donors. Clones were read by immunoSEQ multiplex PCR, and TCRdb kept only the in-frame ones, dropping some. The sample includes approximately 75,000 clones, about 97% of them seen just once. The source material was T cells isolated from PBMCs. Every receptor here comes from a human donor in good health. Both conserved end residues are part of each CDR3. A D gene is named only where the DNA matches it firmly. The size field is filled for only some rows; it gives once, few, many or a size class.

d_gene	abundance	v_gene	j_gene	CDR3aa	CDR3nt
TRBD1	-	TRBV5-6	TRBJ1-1	CASSWRTGQVFTEAFF	TGTGCCAGCAGCTGGCGAACGGGACAGGTTTTCACTGAAGCTTTCTTT
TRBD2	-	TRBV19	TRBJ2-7	CASSTSSGRMYEQYF	TGTGCCAGTAGTACCAGTAGCGGGAGGATGTACGAGCAGTACTTC
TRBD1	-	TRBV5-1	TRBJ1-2	CASSSDTQGAAGYTF	TGCGCCAGCAGTTCGGACACGCAGGGGGCGGCCGGCTACACCTTC
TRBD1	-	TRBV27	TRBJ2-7	CATGGASYEQYF	TGTGCCACAGGGGGCGCATCCTACGAGCAGTACTTC
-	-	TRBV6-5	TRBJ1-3	CASWRGSGNTIYF	TGTGCCAGCTGGCGGGGCTCTGGAAACACCATATATTTT
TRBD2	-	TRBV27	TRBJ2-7	CASSLGGGSANEQYF	TGTGCCAGCAGTTTGGGTGGCGGGAGTGCCAACGAGCAGTACTTC
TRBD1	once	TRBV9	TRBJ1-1	CASSLSRDRVHTEAFF	TGTGCCAGCAGCTTATCCCGGGACAGGGTCCACACTGAAGCTTTCTTT
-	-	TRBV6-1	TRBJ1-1	CASSSQTGEAFF	TGTGCCAGCAGTAGCCAGACAGGTGAAGCTTTCTTT
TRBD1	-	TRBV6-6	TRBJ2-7	CASSRDRGAQQYF	TGTGCCAGCAGCCGGGACAGGGGGGCGCAGCAGTACTTC
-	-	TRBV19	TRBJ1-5	CASSTQDQQGQPQHF	TGTGCCAGTAGTACACAGGACCAGCAAGGACAGCCCCAGCATTTT
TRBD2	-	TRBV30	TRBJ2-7	CAWSVAAGGSYEQYF	TGTGCCTGGAGTGTAGCAGCGGGGGGGTCCTACGAGCAGTACTTC
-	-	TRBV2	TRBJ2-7	CASFLPGPFYEQYF	TGTGCCTCATTCCTTCCAGGCCCCTTCTACGAGCAGTACTTC
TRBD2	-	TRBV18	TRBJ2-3	CASSHRGSGTDTQYF	TGTGCCAGCTCACACCGCGGGAGTGGAACAGATACGCAGTATTTT
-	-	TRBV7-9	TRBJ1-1	CASSLNREGAEAFF	TGTGCCAGCAGCTTAAACAGGGAGGGTGCTGAAGCTTTCTTT
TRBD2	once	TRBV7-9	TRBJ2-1	CAIESGRGYNEQFF	TGTGCCATCGAGAGCGGGAGGGGGTACAATGAGCAGTTCTTC
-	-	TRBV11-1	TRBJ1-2	CASSLVGYGYTF	TGTGCCAGCAGCTTAGTCGGCTATGGCTACACCTTC
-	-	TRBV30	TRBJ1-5	CAWTQEYSNQPQHF	TGTGCCTGGACTCAGGAATACAGCAATCAGCCCCAGCATTTT
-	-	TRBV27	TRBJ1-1	CASRLGGANTEAFF	TGTGCCAGCAGATTAGGGGGGGCGAACACTGAAGCTTTCTTT
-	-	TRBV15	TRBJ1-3	CATSRVLSSGNTIYF	TGTGCCACCAGCAGGGTACTAAGCTCTGGAAACACCATATATTTT
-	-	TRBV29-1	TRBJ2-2	CSVEDLHTGELFF	TGCAGCGTTGAAGATCTCCACACCGGGGAGCTGTTTTTT
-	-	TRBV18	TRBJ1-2	CASSSGGGYTF	TGTGCCAGCTCGTCCGGAGGCGGCTACACCTTC
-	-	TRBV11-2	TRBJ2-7	CASSLFSSYEQYF	TGTGCCAGCAGCTTATTTAGCTCCTACGAGCAGTACTTC
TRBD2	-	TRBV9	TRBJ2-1	CASSGSGDDNEQFF	TGTGCCAGCAGCGGTAGCGGGGACGACAATGAGCAGTTCTTC
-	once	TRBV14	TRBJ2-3	CASSPYPGSTQYF	TGTGCCAGCAGCCCTTATCCGGGATCTACGCAGTATTTT
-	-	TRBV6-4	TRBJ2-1	CASSPGEENNEQFF	TGTGCCAGCAGTCCCGGGGAGGAGAACAATGAGCAGTTCTTC
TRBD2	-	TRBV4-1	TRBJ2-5	CASSQYGLAGEETQYF	TGCGCCAGCAGCCAATACGGACTAGCGGGGGAAGAGACCCAGTACTTC
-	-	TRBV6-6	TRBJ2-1	CASSYDRTYYNEQFF	TGTGCCAGCAGTTACGACAGGACATACTACAATGAGCAGTTCTTC
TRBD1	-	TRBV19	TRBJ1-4	CASRRDRVNEKLFF	TGTGCCAGTAGACGGGACAGGGTAAATGAAAAACTGTTTTTT
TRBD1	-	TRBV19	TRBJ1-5	CASGDRLNQPQHF	TGTGCCAGTGGGGACAGACTGAATCAGCCCCAGCATTTT
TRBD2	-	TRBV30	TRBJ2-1	CAWSVQLAAYNEQFF	TGTGCCTGGAGTGTACAACTAGCGGCCTACAATGAGCAGTTCTTC
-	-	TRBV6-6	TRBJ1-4	CASRASTNEKLFF	TGTGCCAGCAGGGCTTCAACTAATGAAAAACTGTTTTTT
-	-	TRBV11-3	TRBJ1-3	CASSTGTGNTIYF	TGTGCCAGCAGTACGGGGACTGGAAACACCATATATTTT
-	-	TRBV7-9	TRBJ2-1	CASSRTRTDNNEQFF	TGTGCCAGCAGCCGTACACGTACGGACAACAATGAGCAGTTCTTC
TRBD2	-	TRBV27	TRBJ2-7	CASADWGGTYEQYF	TGTGCCAGTGCCGACTGGGGGGGGACCTACGAGCAGTACTTC
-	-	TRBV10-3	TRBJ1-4	CAIRDKTNEKLFF	TGTGCCATCAGGGACAAGACTAATGAAAAACTGTTTTTT
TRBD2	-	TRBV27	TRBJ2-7	CASSAQLAGGYEQYF	TGTGCCAGCAGTGCACAACTAGCGGGAGGGTACGAGCAGTACTTC
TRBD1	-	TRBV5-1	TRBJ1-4	CASSLEGQGREKLFF	TGCGCCAGCAGCTTGGAGGGACAGGGTAGGGAAAAACTGTTTTTT
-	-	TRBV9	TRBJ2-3	CASSVPAASTDTQYF	TGTGCCAGCAGCGTTCCAGCGGCTAGCACAGATACGCAGTATTTT
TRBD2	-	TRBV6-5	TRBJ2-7	CASSYLPGGSGYEQYF	TGTGCCAGCAGTTACCTCCCGGGCGGGAGTGGCTACGAGCAGTACTTC
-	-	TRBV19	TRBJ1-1	CASKVPGWNTEAFF	TGTGCCAGTAAGGTACCGGGGTGGAACACTGAAGCTTTCTTT
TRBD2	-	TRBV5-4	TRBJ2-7	CASSATSGSYEQYF	TGTGCCAGCAGCGCAACTAGCGGCTCCTACGAGCAGTACTTC
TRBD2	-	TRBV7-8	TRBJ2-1	CASSLVLAGRRLYNEQFF	TGTGCCAGCAGCTTAGTTCTAGCGGGAAGACGGCTCTACAATGAGCAGTTCTTC
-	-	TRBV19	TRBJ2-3	CASSLSSTDTQYF	TGTGCCAGTAGTTTATCTAGCACAGATACGCAGTATTTT
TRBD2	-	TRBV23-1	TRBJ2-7	CASSQLGLAASYEQYF	TGCGCCAGCAGTCAATTGGGACTAGCGGCCTCCTACGAGCAGTACTTC
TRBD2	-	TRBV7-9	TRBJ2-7	CASSLGAGADYEQYF	TGTGCCAGCAGCTTAGGGGCGGGAGCAGATTACGAGCAGTACTTC
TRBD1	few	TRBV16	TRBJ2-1	CASSQYRGNEQFF	TGTGCCAGCAGCCAGTACAGGGGGAATGAGCAGTTCTTC
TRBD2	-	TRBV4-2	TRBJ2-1	CASSQARLREGSNEQFF	TGTGCCAGCAGCCAGGCCCGGTTGCGGGAGGGGTCCAATGAGCAGTTCTTC
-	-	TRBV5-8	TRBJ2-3	CASSLIRDTGSTQYF	TGTGCCAGCAGCTTGATCCGGGACACGGGTAGCACGCAGTATTTT
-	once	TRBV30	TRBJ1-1	CAWSYQGETEAFF	TGTGCCTGGAGTTACCAGGGCGAGACTGAAGCTTTCTTT
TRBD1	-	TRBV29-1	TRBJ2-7	CSVPAGTGLGEQYF	TGCAGCGTTCCGGCCGGGACAGGGTTGGGGGAGCAGTACTTC
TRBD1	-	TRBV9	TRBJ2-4	CASSVADRDKNIQYF	TGTGCCAGCAGCGTTGCAGACAGGGACAAAAACATTCAGTACTTC
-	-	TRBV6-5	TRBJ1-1	CASSSLAGPFTEAFF	TGTGCCAGCAGTTCCCTGGCTGGGCCATTCACTGAAGCTTTCTTT
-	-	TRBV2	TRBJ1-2	CASSVDSAGYTF	TGTGCCAGCAGTGTGGACAGTGCAGGCTACACCTTC
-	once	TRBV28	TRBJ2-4	CASSLQGAKNIQYF	TGTGCCAGCAGTCTCCAGGGAGCCAAAAACATTCAGTACTTC